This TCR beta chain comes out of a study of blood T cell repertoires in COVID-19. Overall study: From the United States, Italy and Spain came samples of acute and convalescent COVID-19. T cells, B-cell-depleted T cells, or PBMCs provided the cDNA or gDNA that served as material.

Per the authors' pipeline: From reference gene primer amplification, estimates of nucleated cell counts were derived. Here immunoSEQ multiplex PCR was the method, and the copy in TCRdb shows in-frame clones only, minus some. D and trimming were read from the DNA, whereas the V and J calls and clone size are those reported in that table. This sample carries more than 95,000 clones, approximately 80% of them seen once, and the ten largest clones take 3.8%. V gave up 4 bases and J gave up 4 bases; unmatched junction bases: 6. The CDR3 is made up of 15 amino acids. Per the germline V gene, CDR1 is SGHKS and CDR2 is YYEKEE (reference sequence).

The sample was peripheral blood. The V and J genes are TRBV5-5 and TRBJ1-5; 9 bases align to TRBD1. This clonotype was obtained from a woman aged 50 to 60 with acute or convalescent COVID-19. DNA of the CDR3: TGTGCCAGCAGCATACAGGGGGCTAGAAATCAGCCCCAGCATTTT. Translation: CASSIQGARNQPQHF.